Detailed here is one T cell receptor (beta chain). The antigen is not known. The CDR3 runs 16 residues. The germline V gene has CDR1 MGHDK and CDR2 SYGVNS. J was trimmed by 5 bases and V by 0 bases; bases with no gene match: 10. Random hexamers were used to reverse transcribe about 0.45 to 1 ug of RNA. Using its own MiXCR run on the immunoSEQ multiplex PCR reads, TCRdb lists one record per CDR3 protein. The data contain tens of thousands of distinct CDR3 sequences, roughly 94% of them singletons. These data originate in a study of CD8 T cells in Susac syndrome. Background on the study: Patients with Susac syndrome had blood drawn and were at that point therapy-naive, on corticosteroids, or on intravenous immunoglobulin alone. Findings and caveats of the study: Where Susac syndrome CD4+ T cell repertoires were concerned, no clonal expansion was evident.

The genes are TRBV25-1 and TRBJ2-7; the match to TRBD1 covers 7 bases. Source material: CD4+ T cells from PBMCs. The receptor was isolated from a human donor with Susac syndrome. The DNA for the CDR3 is TGTGCCAGCAGTGAATACGAGGGGGCGACCCTACACGAGCAGTACTTC. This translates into CASSEYEGATLHEQYF.